This TCR beta chain is from a study of shared clonotypes between healthy human individuals. Study overall: Each donor's CD8 memory used one plate, CD8 naive two, each CD4 subset three.

The method was immunoSEQ multiplex PCR; TCRdb's version includes in-frame clones alone and lacks a portion of them. Among 850,000 to 1,200,000 clones, approximately 70% were seen once, and the ten largest hold over 1.3%. V was trimmed by 2 bases and J by 5 bases, leaving 13 bases between them. Germline assignment: CDR1 SGHRS and CDR2 YFSETQ. CDR3 length: 15 residues. Broader study findings: Naive subsets generally had larger estimated richness than memory subsets.

Donors, without exception, were Caucasian adults residing in Nashville, Tennessee. Notes on this clone: What it binds is unknown.

Sequenced input: memory CD4+ T cells sorted from blood. Indicated subset: CD45RA-negative fraction. This receptor was taken from a man between 18 and 29 years old in good health. The rearrangement links TRBV5-1 to TRBJ2-2, with D perhaps being TRBD1 or TRBD2 (5 bases each). CDR3 bases: TGCGCCAGCAGCTTCATGGGACCGGGTACCGGGGAGCTGTTTTTT. Amino acids: CASSFMGPGTGELFF.